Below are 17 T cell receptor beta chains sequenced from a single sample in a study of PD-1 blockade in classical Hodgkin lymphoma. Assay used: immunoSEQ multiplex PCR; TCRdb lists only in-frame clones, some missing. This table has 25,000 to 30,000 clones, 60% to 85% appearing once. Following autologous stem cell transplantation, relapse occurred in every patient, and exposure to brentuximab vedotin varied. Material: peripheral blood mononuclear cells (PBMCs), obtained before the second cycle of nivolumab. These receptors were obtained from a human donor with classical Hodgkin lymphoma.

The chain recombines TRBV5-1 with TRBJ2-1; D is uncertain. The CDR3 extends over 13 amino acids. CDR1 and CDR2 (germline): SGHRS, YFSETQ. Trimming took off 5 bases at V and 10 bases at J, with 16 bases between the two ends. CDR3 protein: CASRNGIGWEQFF. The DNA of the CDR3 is TGCGCCAGCAGGAACGGTATAGGCTGGGAGCAGTTCTTC.

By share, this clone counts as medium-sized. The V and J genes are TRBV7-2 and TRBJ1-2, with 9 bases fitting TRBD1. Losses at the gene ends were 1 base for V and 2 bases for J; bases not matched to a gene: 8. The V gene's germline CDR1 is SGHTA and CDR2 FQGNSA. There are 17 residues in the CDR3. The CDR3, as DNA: TGTGCCAGCAGCTTAGGAAATCTCGGACAGGGGAACTATGGCTACACCTTC. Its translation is CASSLGNLGQGNYGYTF.

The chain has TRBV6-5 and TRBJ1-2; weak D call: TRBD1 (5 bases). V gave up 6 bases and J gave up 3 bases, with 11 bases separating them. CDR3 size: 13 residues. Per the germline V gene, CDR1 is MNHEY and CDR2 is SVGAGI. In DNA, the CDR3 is TGTGCCAGCAGCCATGAAGGGGACTATGGCTACACCTTC. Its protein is CASSHEGDYGYTF.

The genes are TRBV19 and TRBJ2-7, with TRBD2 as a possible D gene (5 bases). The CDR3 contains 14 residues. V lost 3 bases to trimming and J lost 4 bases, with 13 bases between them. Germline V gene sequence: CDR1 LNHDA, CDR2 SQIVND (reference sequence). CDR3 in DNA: TGTGCCAGTAGTATGTCACTAGGAAATTACGAGCAGTACTTC. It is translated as CASSMSLGNYEQYF.

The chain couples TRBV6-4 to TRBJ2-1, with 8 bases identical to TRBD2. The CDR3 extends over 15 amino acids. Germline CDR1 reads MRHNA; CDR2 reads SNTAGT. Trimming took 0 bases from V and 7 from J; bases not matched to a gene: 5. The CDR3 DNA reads TGTGCCAGCAGTGACTCGAAGCGGGGGCCTAATGAGCAGTTCTTC. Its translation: CASSDSKRGPNEQFF.

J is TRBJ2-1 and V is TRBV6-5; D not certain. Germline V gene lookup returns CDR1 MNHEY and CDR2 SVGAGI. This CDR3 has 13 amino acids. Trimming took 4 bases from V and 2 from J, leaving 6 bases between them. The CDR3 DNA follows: TGTGCCAGCAGTTTAGGGCCCTACAATGAGCAGTTCTTC. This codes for CASSLGPYNEQFF.

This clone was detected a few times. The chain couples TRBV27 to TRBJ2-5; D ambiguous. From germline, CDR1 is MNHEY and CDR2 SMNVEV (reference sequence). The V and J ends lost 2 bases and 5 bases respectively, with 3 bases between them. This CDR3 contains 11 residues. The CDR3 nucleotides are TGTGCCAGCAGTTTAGGGGAGACCCAGTACTTC. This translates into CASSLGETQYF.

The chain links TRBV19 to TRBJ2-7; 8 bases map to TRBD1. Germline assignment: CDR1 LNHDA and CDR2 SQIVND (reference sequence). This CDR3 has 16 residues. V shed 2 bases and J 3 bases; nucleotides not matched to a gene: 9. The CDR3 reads CASSIKETGAIYEQYF. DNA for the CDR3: TGTGCCAGTAGTATAAAAGAGACAGGGGCGATCTACGAGCAGTACTTC.

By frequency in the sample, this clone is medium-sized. In DNA, the CDR3 is TGTGCCAGCAGTGCTCTAGCGGGGGCCCGGGACGAGCAGTACTTC. This gives the protein CASSALAGARDEQYF. This chain connects TRBV2 to TRBJ2-7; 10 nucleotides align to TRBD2. V lost 4 bases to trimming and J lost 5 bases; unmatched junction nucleotides: 8. The germline V gene encodes CDR1 SNHLY and CDR2 FYNNEI. This CDR3 has 15 amino acids.

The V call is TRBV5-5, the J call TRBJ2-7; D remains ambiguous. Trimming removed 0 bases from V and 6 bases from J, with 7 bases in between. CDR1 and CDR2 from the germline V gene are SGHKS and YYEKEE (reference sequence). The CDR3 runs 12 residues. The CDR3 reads CASSLDRFEQYF. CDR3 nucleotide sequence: TGTGCCAGCAGCTTGGACAGATTCGAGCAGTACTTC.

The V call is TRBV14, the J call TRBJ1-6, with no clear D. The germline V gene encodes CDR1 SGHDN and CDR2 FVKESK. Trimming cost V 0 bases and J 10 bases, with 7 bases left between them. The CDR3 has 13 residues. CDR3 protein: CASSQEEGSPLHF. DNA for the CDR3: TGTGCCAGCAGCCAAGAGGAAGGGTCACCCCTCCACTTT.

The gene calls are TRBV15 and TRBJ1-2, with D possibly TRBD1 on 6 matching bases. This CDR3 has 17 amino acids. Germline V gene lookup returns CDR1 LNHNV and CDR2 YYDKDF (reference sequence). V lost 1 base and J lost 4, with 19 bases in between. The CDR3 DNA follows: TGTGCCACCAGCAGAGGGGGGGGCAGGGGCCCAATCTATGGCTACACCTTC. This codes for CATSRGGGRGPIYGYTF.

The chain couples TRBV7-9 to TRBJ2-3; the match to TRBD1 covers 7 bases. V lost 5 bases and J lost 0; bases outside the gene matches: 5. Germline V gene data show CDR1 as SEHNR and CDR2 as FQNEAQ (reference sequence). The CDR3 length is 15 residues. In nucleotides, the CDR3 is TGTGCCAGCAGCCTGGGACAGTCGAGCACAGATACGCAGTATTTT. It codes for CASSLGQSSTDTQYF. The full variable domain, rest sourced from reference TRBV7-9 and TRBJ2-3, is DTGVSQNPRHKITKRGQNVTFRCDPISEHNRLYWYRQTLGQGPEFLTYFQNEAQLEKSRLLSDRFSAERPKGSFSTLEIQRTEQGDSAMYLCASSLGQSSTDTQYFGPGTRLTVL.

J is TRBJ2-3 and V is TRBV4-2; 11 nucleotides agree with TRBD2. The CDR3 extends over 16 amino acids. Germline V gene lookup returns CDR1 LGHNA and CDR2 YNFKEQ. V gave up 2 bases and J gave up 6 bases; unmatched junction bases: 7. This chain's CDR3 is CASSQFVAGGPDTQYF. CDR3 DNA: TGTGCCAGCAGCCAATTTGTAGCGGGGGGGCCCGATACGCAGTATTTT.

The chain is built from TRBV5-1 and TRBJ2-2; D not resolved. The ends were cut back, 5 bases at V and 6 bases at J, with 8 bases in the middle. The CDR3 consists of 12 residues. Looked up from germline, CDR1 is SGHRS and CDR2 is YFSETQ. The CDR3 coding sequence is TGCGCCAGCAGACCACTCGCCGGGGAGCTGTTTTTT. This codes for CASRPLAGELFF.

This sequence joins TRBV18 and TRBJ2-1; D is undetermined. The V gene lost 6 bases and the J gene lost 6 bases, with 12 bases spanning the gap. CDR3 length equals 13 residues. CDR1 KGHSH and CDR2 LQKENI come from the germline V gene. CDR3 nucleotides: TGTGCCAGCTCCTCTGGGCAGATCAATGAGCAGTTCTTC. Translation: CASSSGQINEQFF.

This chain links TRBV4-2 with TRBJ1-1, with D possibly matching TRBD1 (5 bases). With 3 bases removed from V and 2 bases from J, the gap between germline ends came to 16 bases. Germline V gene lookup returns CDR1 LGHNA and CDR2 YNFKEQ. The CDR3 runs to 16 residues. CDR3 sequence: CASSQGLGRRNTEAFF. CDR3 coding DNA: TGTGCCAGCAGCCAGGGTTTGGGGCGGCGCAACACTGAAGCTTTCTTT.